Following are 12 T cell receptor beta chains from one sample sequenced in a study of beta chain features in type 1 diabetes. Study-wide findings and caveats: When Type 1 diabetes patients were examined, their TCRB CDR3s proved moderately but significantly shorter in all four CD4+ subsets.

The sequenced template was cDNA made from the entire isolated RNA. TCRdb's copy holds only in-frame clones and misses some; the assay was immunoSEQ multiplex PCR. Among about 160,000 clones listed, roughly 7.1% were seen once. Their recognized antigens are unknown. The sample consisted of central memory CD4+ T cells from blood. The source of these receptors is a woman aged 35 to 49 with type 1 diabetes.

A few counts support this clone. The chain recombines TRBV5-1 with TRBJ1-2, with D hard to call. Looked up from germline, CDR1 is SGHRS and CDR2 is YFSETQ. Trimming pared 2 bases from V and 4 bases from J, leaving 9 bases between. This CDR3 is 13 amino acids long. CDR3 nucleotide sequence: TGCGCCAGCAGCTTTTCGTTTTCCTATGGCTACACCTTC. Amino acids: CASSFSFSYGYTF.

The CDR3 DNA reads as TGTGCCAGTGGAGGAACTACTGGGGCCAACGTCCTGACTTTC. Its protein is CASGGTTGANVLTF. The chain employs TRBV19 and TRBJ2-6; TRBD2 is a possible D gene (5 bases). Trimming took off 8 bases at V and 2 bases at J, with 10 bases between the two ends. Germline loops: CDR1 LNHDA, CDR2 SQIVND (reference sequence). The CDR3 runs 14 residues.

This clone was seen a few times. V usage is TRBV30 and J usage is TRBJ1-5, with unresolved D. The CDR3 has 15 residues. Germline V gene data show CDR1 as GTSNPN and CDR2 as SVGIG (reference sequence). V lost 1 base, J lost 3 bases, and 13 bases lay in between. This chain's CDR3 is CAWSGAASFNQPQHF. As DNA, the CDR3 is TGTGCCTGGAGTGGGGCAGCAAGTTTCAATCAGCCCCAGCATTTT.

The V call is TRBV28, the J call TRBJ2-7; 8 positions agree with TRBD2. Per the germline V gene, CDR1 is MDHEN and CDR2 is SYDVKM. The CDR3 runs 14 residues. V was pared by 8 bases and J by 6 bases, with 12 bases of the junction left unmatched. The CDR3 is CASVVSGGRREQYF. The CDR3 DNA reads as TGTGCCAGCGTGGTTTCGGGGGGGCGACGCGAGCAGTACTTC.

A few counts support this clone. The gene calls are TRBV9 and TRBJ2-1, with 9 bases that match TRBD2. V was pared by 4 bases and J by 5 bases, with 10 bases of the junction left unmatched. Germline V gene data show CDR1 as SGDLS and CDR2 as YYNGEE. The CDR3 runs to 16 residues. The CDR3 DNA is TGTGCCAGCAGCCTTCGGGGGGAGCGGGGGGACAATGAGCAGTTCTTC. It translates to CASSLRGERGDNEQFF.

The chain couples TRBV9 to TRBJ2-3; maybe TRBD1 (6 bases). Germline CDR1 and CDR2: SGDLS and YYNGEE. Trimming shortened V by 3 bases and J by 3 bases, and 14 bases separated the two germline ends. This CDR3 comprises 15 residues. The CDR3 region has the DNA TGTGCCAGCAGCGCCTATTACAGGGAAACAGATACGCAGTATTTT. As protein: CASSAYYRETDTQYF.

The chain recombines TRBV18 with TRBJ2-1, with D perhaps matching TRBD2 (5 bases). Trimming cost V 6 bases and J 10 bases, with 16 bases left between them. Germline values: CDR1 KGHSH, CDR2 LQKENI. This CDR3 region has 13 residues. In nucleotides, the CDR3 is TGTGCCAGCTCGAGGGCTCAAAGTCAGGAGCAGTTCTTC. Translated, it gives CASSRAQSQEQFF.

This clone has at least ten counts. V and J are TRBV2 and TRBJ1-2; unclear D gene. Trimming stripped 3 bases from V and 2 bases from J, with 7 bases between. The germline V gene has CDR1 SNHLY and CDR2 FYNNEI. CDR3 length: 13 residues. The CDR3 region is CASSEGANYGYTF. CDR3 DNA sequence: TGTGCCAGCAGTGAGGGAGCGAACTATGGCTACACCTTC.

A few counts support this clone. The chain employs TRBV18 and TRBJ1-2; D may be TRBD1 (6 bases). The CDR3 sequence is 13 residues long. CDR1 is KGHSH, CDR2 LQKENI, per germline. Trimming stripped 6 bases from V and 5 bases from J, with 13 bases between. CDR3 nucleotide sequence: TGTGCCAGCTCCTCGGACAGAGTGTATGGCTACACCTTC. Translated: CASSSDRVYGYTF.

This clone has a handful of counts. The rearrangement joins TRBV14 to TRBJ2-1; 10 bases line up with TRBD2. The ends lost 2 bases at V and 9 bases at J; junction bases unmatched: 13. Germline V gene data show CDR1 as SGHDN and CDR2 as FVKESK. This CDR3 has 17 amino acids. CDR3 sequence (DNA): TGTGCCAGCAGCCAAAGGGAAAGGGCTAGCGGGAGAGCTGAGCAGTTCTTC. Its translation: CASSQRERASGRAEQFF.

This clone was picked up a small number of times. CDR3 DNA sequence: TGCGCCAGCAGCTTGTTTATTTCGGGGGGGCAAGAGACCCAGTACTTC. It specifies CASSLFISGGQETQYF. The chain links TRBV5-1 to TRBJ2-5; 8 bases fit TRBD2. V was pared by 1 base and J by 2 bases, with 7 bases of the junction left unmatched. The V gene's germline CDR1 is SGHRS and CDR2 YFSETQ. This CDR3 contains 16 residues.

This clone was detected ten times or more. J is TRBJ2-7 and V is TRBV7-2; D is possibly TRBD2 (5 bases). From germline, CDR1 is SGHTA and CDR2 FQGNSA. Trimming took off 5 bases at V and 5 bases at J, with 16 bases between the two ends. The CDR3 has 14 amino acids. CDR3 in amino acids: CASSHPGGWNEQYF. DNA of the CDR3: TGTGCCAGCAGCCATCCCGGAGGATGGAACGAGCAGTACTTC. The variable domain in full, with the rest retrieved from reference TRBV7-2 and TRBJ2-7, is GAGVSQSPSNKVTEKGKDVELRCDPISGHTALYWYRQSLGQGLEFLIYFQGNSAPDKSGLPSDRFSAERTGGSVSTLTIQRTQQEDSAVYLCASSHPGGWNEQYFGPGTRLTVT.